Sequencing of this T cell receptor (beta chain) was carried out in a study of OX40 agonist ivuxolimab in advanced cancers. Study information: Participants averaged approximately 65 years of age (range roughly 23 to 85) and were under 90% male.

In germline, CDR1 is MNHNS, CDR2 SASEGT. The germline V and J ends were trimmed by 6 bases and 3 bases, with 12 bases remaining between them. CDR3 size: 13 residues. Turning to this clone: Its antigen is not known.

Profiling relied on immunoSEQ multiplex PCR, and the TCRdb table lists in-frame clones only, not all of them. The sample shows approximately 58,000 clones, 75% to 90% of them seen only once. Findings and caveats of the study: Among the lowest levels of clonal expansion were found in partial responders at 0.1-3.0 mg/kg.

Sequencing was performed on CD4+ or CD8+ T cells sorted from blood, taken in a trial of the OX40 agonist ivuxolimab. This sequence originates from an adult with an advanced solid tumor such as melanoma, head and neck, liver or kidney cancer. The J gene is TRBJ2-7, the V gene TRBV6-1; D gene uncertain. The CDR3 loop reads CASRSPTFYEQYF. CDR3 DNA: TGTGCCAGCAGGAGCCCCACTTTCTACGAGCAGTACTTC.